This entry lists 11 T cell receptor beta chains sequenced from one sample in a study of cytomegalovirus exposure and HLA in healthy donors (dated 2017 in TCRdb). Library preparation used the immunoSEQ multiplex PCR assay. A mixture of 60 forward primers for TCR Vbeta segments and 13 reverse primers for TCR Jbeta segments was used in the multiplex PCR. In its TCRdb copy, this immuneACCESS table keeps in-frame sequences only and misses some clones. Where compared with another copy, unresolved V genes explain less than half of these, and the others have no known cause. The sample contains roughly 200,000 clones, about 77% of them found a single time. Of the sample, approximately 2.6% is held by the ten largest clones. Sequenced input: PBMCs. The receptor source for this set is a female donor in good health and CMV-seronegative.

The genes are TRBV7-2 and TRBJ1-2; D may be TRBD1 (5 bases). Trimming left V 3 bases short and J 4 bases short, with 18 bases between. The germline CDR1 and CDR2 sequences are SGHTA and FQGNSA. This CDR3 is built from 16 residues. The CDR3 region has the DNA TGTGCCAGCAGCTTCCCGCGCGGGGCCCCCGGCTATGGCTACACCTTC. As protein: CASSFPRGAPGYGYTF.

The genes are TRBV6-4 and TRBJ2-4; 8 bases match TRBD1. This CDR3 region has 14 residues. J was trimmed by 4 bases and V by 7 bases; bases with no gene match: 6. CDR1 is MRHNA and CDR2 is SNTAGT in the germline V gene. The CDR3 DNA sequence: TGTGCCAGCACACGGGACAGGACTAAAAACATTCAGTACTTC. Amino acid sequence: CASTRDRTKNIQYF.

This chain uses TRBV5-1 with TRBJ2-7, with 8 bases lining up with TRBD1. With V trimmed by 0 bases and J by 5 bases, 10 bases remained unmatched. CDR1 SGHRS and CDR2 YFSETQ come from the germline V gene. The CDR3 loop spans 16 amino acids. The CDR3 nucleotides are TGCGCCAGCAGCTTGGTCAACGCGGACAGGGATGACGAGCAGTACTTC. Translated, it gives CASSLVNADRDDEQYF.

The V call is TRBV7-9, the J call TRBJ2-5; tentative D call: TRBD1 (6 bases). Per the germline V gene, CDR1 is SEHNR and CDR2 is FQNEAQ (reference sequence). With 2 bases removed from V and 2 bases from J, the gap between germline ends came to 12 bases. The CDR3 spans 15 residues. CDR3 sequence (DNA): TGTGCCAGCAGCTTAAAACAGGGCCCACAAGAGACCCAGTACTTC. Translating it yields CASSLKQGPQETQYF.

The chain joins TRBV6-1 to TRBJ2-2; 13 bases map to TRBD2. CDR1 and CDR2 from the germline V gene are MNHNS and SASEGT. This CDR3 is 14 amino acids long. V lost 1 base and J lost 12; bases outside the gene matches: 2. Here the CDR3 reads CASSEGTSGSQLFF. CDR3 DNA: TGTGCCAGCAGTGAAGGGACTAGCGGGAGCCAGCTGTTTTTT.

This chain links TRBV6-6 with TRBJ1-6; possible D gene TRBD1, 6 bases. CDR3 size: 15 residues. V lost 8 bases, J lost 1 base, and 12 bases lay in between. Germline V gene sequence: CDR1 MNHNY, CDR2 SVGAGI (reference sequence). The CDR3 loop is CASQRGRSYNSPLHF. CDR3 coding DNA: TGTGCCAGCCAAAGGGGGAGATCCTATAATTCACCCCTCCACTTT.

This clone was detected once. The chain has TRBV15 and TRBJ1-1; D remains unclear. The CDR3 has 14 amino acids. In germline, CDR1 is LNHNV, CDR2 YYDKDF (reference sequence). V lost 6 bases and J lost 4, with 15 bases in between. The CDR3 loop is CATRDTRYSTEAFF. CDR3 bases: TGTGCCACCAGAGATACGAGGTACTCCACTGAAGCTTTCTTT.

This chain joins TRBV7-2 and TRBJ1-2, with 7 bases identical to TRBD1. This CDR3 spans 13 amino acids. Germline CDR1 and CDR2: SGHTA and FQGNSA. Trimming took 9 bases from V and 4 from J; bases not matched to a gene: 8. CDR3 residues: CARSPGTVYGYTF. CDR3 nucleotides: TGTGCCAGGTCCCCGGGGACAGTCTATGGCTACACCTTC.

Only a few counts were recorded for this clone. The chain recombines TRBV10-3 with TRBJ2-6, with D tentatively TRBD1 (5 bases). Germline V gene data show CDR1 as ENHRY and CDR2 as SYGVKD. The V and J ends lost 2 bases and 1 base respectively, with 9 bases between them. The CDR3 length is 16 residues. The CDR3, as DNA: TGTGCCATCAGTGAGACAGCAGGGTCTGGGGCCAACGTCCTGACTTTC. This encodes CAISETAGSGANVLTF.

The chain employs TRBV7-9 and TRBJ2-3; 9 nucleotides agree with TRBD2. With 4 bases clipped from V and 3 bases from J, the junction kept 5 bases outside the gene matches. This CDR3 region has 15 residues. The germline gives CDR1 SEHNR, CDR2 FQNEAQ (reference sequence). The chain's CDR3 is CASSYSGSTTDTQYF. CDR3 sequence (DNA): TGTGCCAGCAGCTATAGCGGGAGTACGACAGATACGCAGTATTTT.

The chain is built from TRBV6-1 and TRBJ2-1, with a weak D call TRBD1 (6 bases). V was pared by 2 bases and J by 5 bases, with 16 bases between. The germline V gene has CDR1 MNHNS and CDR2 SASEGT. The CDR3 contains 16 residues. CDR3 DNA sequence: TGTGCCAGCAGTGAAAGACGACGGACAGTGAACAATGAGCAGTTCTTC. It yields the protein CASSERRRTVNNEQFF.